The T cell receptor beta chain described here comes from a study of shared clonotypes between healthy human individuals. The unsorted samples took roughly 100 million PBMCs to get genomic DNA. Some 30,000 T cell genomes (300 ng DNA) went into each PBMC replicate. Assay used: immunoSEQ multiplex PCR; TCRdb lists only in-frame clones, some missing. This sample has about 470,000 clones, with 70% to 80% found just once. Of note for this clone: This CDR3 is also generated by other DNA sequences in the sample.

Deletions cut 3 bases from V and 5 bases from J, with 7 bases between. The germline V gene encodes CDR1 SEHNR and CDR2 FQNEAQ (reference sequence). The CDR3 has 12 amino acids. The sample comprised PBMCs. The sequence was obtained from a woman aged 40 to 50 in good health. Some clones in this sample may be carry-over from other donors' samples. The chain carries TRBV7-9 and TRBJ1-2, with D perhaps matching TRBD1 (5 bases). The CDR3 DNA is TGTGCCAGCAGCTTGGGGGATTATGGCTACACCTTC. This codes for CASSLGDYGYTF. Combining the CDR3 with reference TRBV7-9 and TRBJ1-2 gives the whole variable domain DTGVSQNPRHKITKRGQNVTFRCDPISEHNRLYWYRQTLGQGPEFLTYFQNEAQLEKSRLLSDRFSAERPKGSFSTLEIQRTEQGDSAMYLCASSLGDYGYTFGSGTRLTVV.